The rows below give T cell receptor beta chains drawn from one sample of a study of blood T cell repertoires in COVID-19. Profiling relied on immunoSEQ multiplex PCR, and the TCRdb table lists in-frame clones only, not all of them. This sample has fewer than 500,000 clones, with about nine tenths found just once. Specimen: PBMCs or T cells enriched from blood (not recorded which). Receptors originate from a woman under 30 who had recovered from COVID-19. Each CDR3 is given with its conserved first and last residue. Fields, in order: J gene, clone size, V gene, D gene, CDR3 DNA, CDR3 protein. The D gene is left open where the match is weak. The listing skips clone size in some rows; elsewhere it reads once, few, many or a size class.

>TRBJ2-3|.|TRBV13|.
TGTGCCAGCAGCTCCCGGGTAGCGGGCACAGATACGCAGTATTTT
CASSSRVAGTDTQYF
>TRBJ2-7|.|TRBV10-1|TRBD1
TGCGCCAGCAGTCCCGGGACAGCTTCCTACGAGCAGTACTTC
CASSPGTASYEQYF
>TRBJ2-5|.|TRBV28|.
TGTGCCAGCAGTTTCACGGTCGGAGAGACCCAGTACTTC
CASSFTVGETQYF
>TRBJ1-3|.|TRBV10-3|.
TGTGCCTCCGGGGGGGCTGTCTCTGGAAACACCATATATTTT
CASGGAVSGNTIYF
>TRBJ2-3|.|TRBV27|TRBD2
TGTGCCAGCAGTTTAAGGGCCCCGCTAGCGGGGGTCGGGATAGATACGCAGTATTTT
CASSLRAPLAGVGIDTQYF
>TRBJ2-5|.|TRBV19|.
TGTGCCAGTAGTATAGGAGGGTTCCAAGAGACCCAGTACTTC
CASSIGGFQETQYF
>TRBJ1-2|once|TRBV7-9|TRBD1
TGTGCCAGCAGCTTGTATGGGGACAGAGCTAACTATGGCTACACCTTC
CASSLYGDRANYGYTF
>TRBJ1-2|.|TRBV10-1|.
TGCGCCAGCAGTGAGTCGGGGGCCGACTATGGCTACACCTTC
CASSESGADYGYTF
>TRBJ2-5|few|TRBV5-1|TRBD2
TGCGCCAGCAGCTTGGTGTCTAGCGGGGGGCAAGAGACCCAGTACTTC
CASSLVSSGGQETQYF
>TRBJ1-1|.|TRBV9|TRBD1
TGTGCCAGCAGCGCCGGACAGGGTGGCGAAGCTTTCTTT
CASSAGQGGEAFF
>TRBJ2-7|once|TRBV5-1|.
TGCGCCAGCAGCCCCCTGGGGACTCCCTACGAGCAGTACTTC
CASSPLGTPYEQYF
>TRBJ2-7|.|TRBV25-1|TRBD2
TGTGCCAGCAGTGATAAGGCTAGCGGGATATTTTACGAGCAGTACTTC
CASSDKASGIFYEQYF
>TRBJ2-7|few|TRBV2|TRBD1
TGTGCCAGCGCGATCACAGGGGTATCCTACGAGCAGTACTTC
CASAITGVSYEQYF
>TRBJ1-2|once|TRBV28|TRBD1
TGTGCCAGCAGTTCCCTCGGACAGGGAGGGGCCGGCTATGGCTACACCTTC
CASSSLGQGGAGYGYTF
>TRBJ1-6|.|TRBV2|TRBD1
TGTGCCAGCAGTGAACAGGGGGATTCACCCCTCCACTTT
CASSEQGDSPLHF
>TRBJ2-7|.|TRBV6-1|.
TGTGCCAGCAGTGAAAGGGGTGCCGAGCAGTACTTC
CASSERGAEQYF
>TRBJ1-1|.|TRBV6-5|.
TGTGCCAGCACCCGCGGGGCTGAAGCTTTCTTT
CASTRGAEAFF
>TRBJ1-5|.|TRBV7-2|.
TGTGCCAGCAGCTTCCCGAATCAGCCCCAGCATTTT
CASSFPNQPQHF
>TRBJ2-5|.|TRBV4-1|TRBD1
TGCGCCAGCAGCCAGGAGACAGGGAGAGGAGAGACCCAGTACTTC
CASSQETGRGETQYF
>TRBJ2-2|.|TRBV12-5|TRBD1
TGTGCTAGTGGCACGGGACAGGGGAATACCGGGGAGCTGTTTTTT
CASGTGQGNTGELFF
>TRBJ1-2|.|TRBV28|TRBD1
TGTGCCAGCAGACGCACGACAGGGGATAACTATGGCTACACCTTC
CASRRTTGDNYGYTF
>TRBJ2-2|.|TRBV6-5|.
TGTGCCACTATTCCGCCAGGGGCAAGAAGGGAGCTGTTTTTT
CATIPPGARRELFF
>TRBJ1-2|.|TRBV7-8|.
TGTGCCAGCAGCCCCGGGCAGGGGCAAGGGGGCTACACCTTC
CASSPGQGQGGYTF
>TRBJ1-1|.|TRBV2|TRBD1
TGTGCCAGCAGGGGACAGGTTATGAACACTGAAGCTTTCTTT
CASRGQVMNTEAFF
>TRBJ1-1|.|TRBV28|TRBD1
TGTGCCAGCATTGGGACAGTGAACACTGAAGCTTTCTTT
CASIGTVNTEAFF
>TRBJ1-5|.|TRBV19|.
TGTGCCAGTCGACAGCTCAATCAGCCCCAGCATTTT
CASRQLNQPQHF
>TRBJ2-3|.|TRBV5-4|TRBD1
TGTGCCAGCAGCCTCATCACAGGGGTCGCAGATACGCAGTATTTT
CASSLITGVADTQYF
>TRBJ2-7|.|TRBV28|.
TGTGCCAGCAGTCCTCAGGGGAACGAGCAGTACTTC
CASSPQGNEQYF
>TRBJ2-7|.|TRBV6-5|.
TGTGCCAGCAGTTTAACCCGGGGATCCTACGAGCAGTACTTC
CASSLTRGSYEQYF
>TRBJ1-1|.|TRBV29-1|.
TGCAGCGCTCCGGTGGGGCAGGGGACTGAAGCTTTCTTT
CSAPVGQGTEAFF
>TRBJ2-7|.|TRBV7-8|.
TGTGCCAGCAGCATCTCCCAGGGGTCATACGGCGAGCAGTACTTC
CASSISQGSYGEQYF
>TRBJ1-1|.|TRBV30|.
TGTGCCTGGAGTGTCGCGAGAAACACTGAAGCTTTCTTT
CAWSVARNTEAFF
>TRBJ1-4|once|TRBV19|TRBD1
TGTGCCAGTAGTCTTTCGACCCGGACAGGGGAAAAACTGTTTTTT
CASSLSTRTGEKLFF
>TRBJ1-1|.|TRBV5-1|.
TGCGCCAGCAGCTCCTCGGCGGGGAACACTGAAGCTTTCTTT
CASSSSAGNTEAFF
>TRBJ1-6|.|TRBV6-6|.
TGTGCCAGCAGTTACTCTGGCCGGGGTGATAATTCACCCCTCCACTTT
CASSYSGRGDNSPLHF